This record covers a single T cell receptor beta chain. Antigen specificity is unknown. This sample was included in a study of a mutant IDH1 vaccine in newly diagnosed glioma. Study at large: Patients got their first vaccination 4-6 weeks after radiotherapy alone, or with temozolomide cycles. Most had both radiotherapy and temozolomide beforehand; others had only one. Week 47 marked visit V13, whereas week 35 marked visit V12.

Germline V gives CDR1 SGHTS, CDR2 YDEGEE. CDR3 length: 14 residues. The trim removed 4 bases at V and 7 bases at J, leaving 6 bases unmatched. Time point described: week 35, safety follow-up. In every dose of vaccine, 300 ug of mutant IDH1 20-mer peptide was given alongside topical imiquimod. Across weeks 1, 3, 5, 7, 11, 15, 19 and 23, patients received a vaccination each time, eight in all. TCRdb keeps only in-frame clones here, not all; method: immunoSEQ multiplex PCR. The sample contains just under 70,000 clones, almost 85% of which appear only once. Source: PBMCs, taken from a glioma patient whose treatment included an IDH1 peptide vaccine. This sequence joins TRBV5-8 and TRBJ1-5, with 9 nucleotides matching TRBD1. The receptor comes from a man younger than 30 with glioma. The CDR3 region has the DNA TGTGCCAGCAGCGGGGGTGACAGGGGGCAGCCCCAGCATTTT. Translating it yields CASSGGDRGQPQHF.